Listed below are T cell receptor beta chains from one sample, sequenced in a study of blood T cell repertoires in COVID-19. Assay: immunoSEQ multiplex PCR; the TCRdb copy retains only in-frame clones and omits some. This table has under 95,000 clones, roughly 87% appearing once. Source material: peripheral blood. The receptors were sampled from a man in his forties or fifties with acute or convalescent COVID-19. Each CDR3 is given with its conserved first and last residue. A D gene is named only where the DNA matches it firmly. Only some rows state a clone size, as once, few, many or a class for expanded clones.

CDR3nt	CDR3aa	j_gene	abundance	v_gene	d_gene
TGTGCCAGCAGCCCAAAGTTGGAGCGGAGTGGCTACACCTTC	CASSPKLERSGYTF	TRBJ1-2	NA	TRBV7-2	NA
TGTGCCAGCTCACCACCGCAGGGGGCAGATACGCAGTATTTT	CASSPPQGADTQYF	TRBJ2-3	NA	TRBV18	TRBD1
TGTGCCAGCAGTAGGCTCGGACAGGGGTTAAGGTACACTGAAGCTTTCTTT	CASSRLGQGLRYTEAFF	TRBJ1-1	once	TRBV28	TRBD1
TGTGCCAGCAGTTACCCGGACACTCCCCAAGAGACCCAGTACTTC	CASSYPDTPQETQYF	TRBJ2-5	NA	TRBV6-2/TRBV6-3	NA
TGTGCCAGCAGCTTTAACGGCGGGAGATACAACGAGCAGTACTTC	CASSFNGGRYNEQYF	TRBJ2-7	NA	TRBV11-2	TRBD2
TGTGCCAGCAGCCAGGGGACAGGGAAAGAGACCCAGTACTTC	CASSQGTGKETQYF	TRBJ2-5	NA	TRBV3-1/TRBV3-2	TRBD1
TGTGCCAGCAGCTTACCTAGCGGGACCACAGATACGCAGTATTTT	CASSLPSGTTDTQYF	TRBJ2-3	NA	TRBV7-9	TRBD2
TGTGCCTGGAATCCTCCCATTGGCAGGGGGTATGAGCAGTTCTTC	CAWNPPIGRGYEQFF	TRBJ2-1	NA	TRBV30	TRBD1
TGTGCCAGCAGTAAAAGCGGGAGCGTCCAAACAGATACGCAGTATTTT	CASSKSGSVQTDTQYF	TRBJ2-3	once	TRBV28	TRBD2
TGTGCCAGCAGCCCCAACAGGGATCAACTGTTTTTT	CASSPNRDQLFF	TRBJ1-4	NA	TRBV6-5	NA
TGCGCCAGCACCTCCCAGGACAGGGGACTCAACACTGAAGCTTTCTTT	CASTSQDRGLNTEAFF	TRBJ1-1	NA	TRBV5-1	TRBD1
TGTGCCAGCAGCTTAGGACCGGACAGCTCTAATTCACCCCTCCACTTT	CASSLGPDSSNSPLHF	TRBJ1-6	NA	TRBV11-1	NA
TGTGCCAGCAGCGTAGGCACTAATAGCAATCAGCCCCAGCATTTT	CASSVGTNSNQPQHF	TRBJ1-5	once	TRBV9	NA
TGCGCCAGCAGCCAAGAGAGGGACAGGGACGAGCAGTACTTC	CASSQERDRDEQYF	TRBJ2-7	once	TRBV4-3	TRBD1
TGTGCCAGTAGTAGACTAGCGGTGACCTACAATGAGCAGTTCTTC	CASSRLAVTYNEQFF	TRBJ2-1	NA	TRBV19	TRBD2
TGTGCCAGCAGCCCCCGGGGAGGGGAGGATTACTATGGCTACACCTTC	CASSPRGGEDYYGYTF	TRBJ1-2	NA	TRBV5-4	NA
TGTGCCAGCTCAACAGCCGTGGACTATGGCTACACCTTC	CASSTAVDYGYTF	TRBJ1-2	NA	TRBV18	NA
TGTGCCAGCAGCCCCACTGGGGCCAACGTCCTGACTTTC	CASSPTGANVLTF	TRBJ2-6	few	TRBV11-3	NA
TGTGCCAGCAGTTTTTCCGGGACAGCGAGAGCCTACGAGCAGTACTTC	CASSFSGTARAYEQYF	TRBJ2-7	NA	TRBV27	TRBD1
TGCGCCAGCAGCCAAGATAGTACGAATACGCAGTATTTT	CASSQDSTNTQYF	TRBJ2-3	NA	TRBV4-3	NA
TGTGCCTGGAACGACAGGGACACTGAAGCTTTCTTT	CAWNDRDTEAFF	TRBJ1-1	NA	TRBV30	TRBD1
TGTGCCAGCAGCCCCAGATCGGGACAGTCCATTGCAACTAATGAAAAACTGTTTTTT	CASSPRSGQSIATNEKLFF	TRBJ1-4	NA	TRBV5-6	TRBD1
TGTGCCAGCAGCTTGGACAGGGGAGGTCCCCGGAATACGCAGTATTTT	CASSLDRGGPRNTQYF	TRBJ2-3	NA	TRBV5-5	NA
TGTGCCAGCAGCTTGGAGGGGGCGTTGGGCTATGGCTACACCTTC	CASSLEGALGYGYTF	TRBJ1-2	NA	TRBV5-5	TRBD1
TGCAGCGTCCGGGACAGGACCTACAATGAGCAGTTCTTC	CSVRDRTYNEQFF	TRBJ2-1	NA	TRBV29-1	TRBD1
TGTGCCAGCTCACCTACTGGACAGGGGGCCCTCGAGCAGTACTTC	CASSPTGQGALEQYF	TRBJ2-7	NA	TRBV18	TRBD1
TGTGCCAGCAGTCCTGGCCAGAGGGCAAACACCATATATTTT	CASSPGQRANTIYF	TRBJ1-3	few	TRBV28	NA
TGTGCCAGCAGCTTAGCTGCGGTCCTTGAGACCGGGGAGCTGTTTTTT	CASSLAAVLETGELFF	TRBJ2-2	NA	TRBV7-2	NA
TGTGCCAGCAGCGGAACCCTCGGGGGCTATGGCTACACCTTC	CASSGTLGGYGYTF	TRBJ1-2	NA	TRBV9	NA
TGTGCCAGCAGCTACGACAGCTCTGGGGCCAACGTCCTGACTTTC	CASSYDSSGANVLTF	TRBJ2-6	NA	TRBV5-4	NA
TGCGCCACCAGCAGGACAGGGGGCCACACCGGGGAGCTGTTTTTT	CATSRTGGHTGELFF	TRBJ2-2	NA	TRBV5-1	TRBD1
TGTGCCAGCAGCCCTAGCGGGAGGGCCGGAGAGACCCAGTACTTC	CASSPSGRAGETQYF	TRBJ2-5	NA	TRBV7-2	TRBD2
TGTGCCAGTAGACCGACTAGCGGGAGGATTGAGCAGTTCTTC	CASRPTSGRIEQFF	TRBJ2-1	NA	TRBV19	TRBD2
TGTGCCAGCAGCAACACAGGGGGCTCCTACGAGCAGTACTTC	CASSNTGGSYEQYF	TRBJ2-7	NA	TRBV7-2	TRBD1
TGTGCCAGCAGCATAACCGGGACAGGGCTCTACACCTTC	CASSITGTGLYTF	TRBJ1-2	NA	TRBV5-6	TRBD1
TGTGCCAGCAGCTTAACGCGGCTAGCGGGCTCCAATGAGCAGTTCTTC	CASSLTRLAGSNEQFF	TRBJ2-1	NA	TRBV7-3	TRBD2
TGCGCCAGCAGTGCTGGGACAGGGGGCGGCACAGATACGCAGTATTTT	CASSAGTGGGTDTQYF	TRBJ2-3	NA	TRBV5-1	TRBD1
TGTGCCAGCAGCCAAGATTGGCACAGGGGCGATCAGCCCCAGCATTTT	CASSQDWHRGDQPQHF	TRBJ1-5	NA	TRBV4-2	TRBD1
TGTGCCAGCAGCCCCCGGGGGGGGGCGGGTGATGGCTACACCTTC	CASSPRGGAGDGYTF	TRBJ1-2	NA	TRBV9	NA
TGTGCCAGCAGCTTAACCGGGACACCAACTTCGGAGCCCCAGCATTTT	CASSLTGTPTSEPQHF	TRBJ1-5	few	TRBV7-8	NA
TGTGCCAGCAAGGGGGGGGCGTACCAAGAGACCCAGTACTTC	CASKGGAYQETQYF	TRBJ2-5	NA	TRBV6-5	NA
TGTGCCAGCAGGATGACGGGACTCGGGACTGAAGCTTTCTTT	CASRMTGLGTEAFF	TRBJ1-1	once	TRBV5-6	NA
TGCGCCAGCAGTCGTGGACGGCGGGGGGAGACCCAGTACTTC	CASSRGRRGETQYF	TRBJ2-5	NA	TRBV5-1	TRBD2
TGCGCCAGCAGCCACGGACAGGGTCTATCCTACAATGAGCAGTTCTTC	CASSHGQGLSYNEQFF	TRBJ2-1	NA	TRBV10-1	TRBD1
TGTGCCAGCAGTTTTGGTCGTCGGCTAGCCGGCACCGGGGAGCTGTTTTTT	CASSFGRRLAGTGELFF	TRBJ2-2	NA	TRBV28	NA
TGTGCCAGCAGCTATACTAGCGGGTTCAATGAGCAGTTCTTC	CASSYTSGFNEQFF	TRBJ2-1	NA	TRBV7-2	TRBD2
TGCGCCAGCAGCTTGAGGACAGGAAATAATTCACCCCTCCACTTT	CASSLRTGNNSPLHF	TRBJ1-6	NA	TRBV5-1	TRBD1
TGCGCCAGCAGCCCCACAGGGGGCGCAGATACGCAGTATTTT	CASSPTGGADTQYF	TRBJ2-3	NA	TRBV5-1	TRBD1
TGTGCCAGCAGCGTTACAGGGTCGGAAGCTTTCTTT	CASSVTGSEAFF	TRBJ1-1	once	TRBV2	NA
TGTGCCAGCAGCCATAGCGGAGCAGGCTCCTACAATGAGCAGTTCTTC	CASSHSGAGSYNEQFF	TRBJ2-1	NA	TRBV7-8	NA
TGTGCCAGCAGCCCAGCAACAGGGGTGGGAACTGAAGCTTTCTTT	CASSPATGVGTEAFF	TRBJ1-1	NA	TRBV7-6	TRBD1